One and the same sample provided the 30 T cell receptor beta chains below, sequenced in a study of T cells in Graves' hyperthyroidism and ophthalmopathy. Template material for amplifying TCR beta CDR3 regions consisted of RNA transcripts. The HTBI primer set was used in a first-round RT-PCR of the TCR CDR3. TCRdb re-derived calls from the multiplex PCR reads in MiXCR, one entry per CDR3 protein. The sample includes roughly 500,000 distinct CDR3 sequences, 46% seen only once; the top ten take about 45%. Sample: peripheral blood or thyroid tissue (not recorded which). The receptors stem from an adult woman with Graves' disease, either hyperthyroidism or ophthalmopathy (not recorded which).

The chain uses TRBV15 and TRBJ1-4; D is unresolved. CDR1 and CDR2 from the germline V gene are LNHNV and YYDKDF (reference sequence). V gave up 1 base and J gave up 6 bases, with 3 bases separating them. The CDR3 consists of 12 residues. The CDR3 spells CATSRGYEKLFF. The CDR3 coding sequence is TGTGCCACCAGCAGAGGTTATGAAAAACTGTTTTTT.

The table lists this clonotype with many counts. The V call is TRBV10-3, the J call TRBJ2-2; 8 nucleotides line up with TRBD2. After removal of 6 bases from V and 1 base from J, the junction contained 7 bases not matched to a gene. The length of the CDR3 is 16 residues. CDR1 is ENHRY and CDR2 is SYGVKD in the germline V gene. CDR3 coding DNA: TGTGCCATCAGGGGACGGGAGGGACTGAACACCGGGGAGCTGTTTTTT. Translated, it gives CAIRGREGLNTGELFF.

The V gene is TRBV20-1, the J gene TRBJ2-7, with 8 bases fitting TRBD2. CDR1 DFQATT and CDR2 SNEGSKA come from the germline V gene (reference sequence). The CDR3 loop spans 16 amino acids. The V and J ends lost 3 bases and 1 base, in that order; junction bases with no gene match: 11. The CDR3 loop is CSASGQAGGRSYEQYF. The CDR3 DNA reads TGCAGTGCTAGTGGTCAGGCGGGAGGAAGGTCCTACGAGCAGTACTTC.

The CDR3 DNA is TGTGCCAGTGGAACTGAACAGGGGGGGGATCAGCCCCAGCATTTT. It encodes CASGTEQGGDQPQHF. The V gene is TRBV19, the J gene TRBJ1-5; 8 nucleotides agree with TRBD1. The CDR3 length is 15 residues. The germline V gene encodes CDR1 LNHDA and CDR2 SQIVND (reference sequence). The V segment lost 8 bases and the J segment 5 bases; nucleotides outside the gene matches: 11.

The table lists this clonotype with a few counts. The rearrangement uses TRBV9 and TRBJ2-7; D is perhaps TRBD1 (5 bases). Deletions cut 2 bases from V and 5 bases from J, with 14 bases between. CDR3 length equals 14 residues. Germline CDR1 reads SGDLS; CDR2 reads YYNGEE. The DNA for the CDR3 is TGTGCCAGCAGCGTCGCCCAGGGTACCCACGAGCAGTACTTC. Its protein is CASSVAQGTHEQYF.

The gene calls are TRBV24-1 and TRBJ2-3; 8 nucleotides agree with TRBD2. Germline V CDR1 and CDR2: KGHDR, SFDVKD. V lost 4 bases to trimming and J lost 2 bases; unmatched junction nucleotides: 4. This CDR3 is 15 amino acids long. The CDR3 spells CATSESAGDTDTQYF. The CDR3 nucleotides read TGTGCCACCAGTGAATCAGCGGGAGACACAGATACGCAGTATTTT.

At least ten counts were recorded for this clonotype. The chain joins TRBV7-9 to TRBJ1-1; D not resolved. The V gene's germline CDR1 is SEHNR and CDR2 FQNEAQ (reference sequence). Trimming shortened V by 8 bases and J by 3 bases, and 16 bases separated the two germline ends. The CDR3 consists of 14 residues. CDR3 sequence reads: CASGPSLQDTEAFF. DNA of the CDR3: TGTGCCAGCGGGCCCAGTCTCCAGGACACTGAAGCTTTCTTT. The full variable domain, rest sourced from reference TRBV7-9 and TRBJ1-1, is DTGVSQNPRHKITKRGQNVTFRCDPISEHNRLYWYRQTLGQGPEFLTYFQNEAQLEKSRLLSDRFSAERPKGSFSTLEIQRTEQGDSAMYLCASGPSLQDTEAFFGQGTRLTVV.

Concerning this clonotype itself: At one end, the junction sequence differs from germline, possibly due to a read error. The genes are TRBV5-1 and TRBJ1-2, with 7 bases fitting TRBD1. This CDR3 spans 13 amino acids. Germline V CDR1 and CDR2: SGHRS, YFSETQ. The CDR3 spells CTSDLTGTYGYTF. Written as DNA, the CDR3 is TGCACCAGTGACTTGACAGGGACCTATGGCTACACCTTC.

Ten or more counts support this clonotype. The J gene is TRBJ2-7, the V gene TRBV2; 12 nucleotides align to TRBD1. The length of the CDR3 is 16 residues. V trimming: 4 bases; J trimming: 7 bases; junction bases outside the gene matches: 11. The germline V gene encodes CDR1 SNHLY and CDR2 FYNNEI. This chain's CDR3 is CASSVGLGQGAGEQYF. DNA of the CDR3: TGTGCCAGCAGTGTCGGGCTGGGACAGGGGGCAGGGGAGCAGTACTTC.

The chain carries TRBV25-1 and TRBJ2-5, with TRBD2 identical over 9 bases. V trimming: 8 bases; J trimming: 2 bases; junction bases outside the gene matches: 9. The CDR3 sequence is 15 residues long. From germline, CDR1 is MGHDK and CDR2 SYGVNS. The CDR3, as DNA: TGTGCCAGCGGACCGGCTAGCGGGGATCAAGAGACCCAGTACTTC. Amino acids: CASGPASGDQETQYF.

The chain employs TRBV7-2 and TRBJ2-7; D gene uncertain. Germline values: CDR1 SGHTA, CDR2 FQGNSA. CDR3 length equals 14 residues. Trimming cost V 1 base and J 0 bases, with 7 bases left between them. CDR3 in amino acids: CASSLGVTSYEQYF. DNA for the CDR3: TGTGCCAGCAGCTTAGGGGTAACCTCCTACGAGCAGTACTTC.

This chain links TRBV20-1 with TRBJ1-5; D possibly corresponds to TRBD1 (5 bases). Germline CDR1 reads DFQATT; CDR2 reads SNEGSKA (reference sequence). Deletions cut 5 bases from V and 5 bases from J, with 10 bases between. This CDR3 is built from 12 residues. In DNA form, the CDR3 reads TGCAGTGCTGATGACAGCGATCAGCCCCAGCATTTT. Translation: CSADDSDQPQHF.

The chain has TRBV6-5 and TRBJ1-2, with D uncertain. This CDR3 is 11 amino acids long. Between the trimmed V and J ends, which lost 2 bases and 13 bases, there was a span of 11 bases. Germline V CDR1 and CDR2: MNHEY, SVGAGI. CDR3 nucleotide sequence: TGTGCCAGCAGTTACAGGGATGGTCGCACCTTC. It yields the protein CASSYRDGRTF.

The rearrangement uses TRBV20-1 and TRBJ1-2; D unclear. Germline V lookup: CDR1 DFQATT, CDR2 SNEGSKA (reference sequence). CDR3 length: 11 amino acids. V lost 3 bases and J lost 8, with 10 bases in between. The DNA for the CDR3 is TGCAGTGCTAGTTACCTAGAGGGCTACACCTTC. Amino acids: CSASYLEGYTF.

CDR3 sequence reads: CASSFPGSPGEQYF. CDR3 sequence (DNA): TGTGCCAGCAGCTTTCCGGGAAGCCCCGGCGAGCAGTACTTC. V gene TRBV28 combines with J gene TRBJ2-7; a weak D match, TRBD2 (5 bases). V gave up 6 bases and J gave up 6 bases, with 18 bases separating them. This CDR3 region has 14 residues. The germline gives CDR1 MDHEN, CDR2 SYDVKM. The full variable domain, its missing parts supplied by reference TRBV28 and TRBJ2-7, is DVKVTQSSRYLVKRTGEKVFLECVQDMDHENMFWYRQDPGLGLRLIYFSYDVKMKEKGDIPEGYSVSREKKERFSLILESASTNQTSMYLCASSFPGSPGEQYFGPGTRLTVT.

The gene calls are TRBV7-9 and TRBJ2-2, with a tentative D call TRBD2 (5 bases). The CDR3 spans 16 residues. Germline V gives CDR1 SEHNR, CDR2 FQNEAQ (reference sequence). V was clipped by 1 base and J by 4 bases, with 13 bases between them. CDR3 sequence: CASSLGGRHSTGELFF. The CDR3 bases are TGTGCCAGCAGCTTAGGAGGGCGCCATTCCACCGGGGAGCTGTTTTTT.

This clonotype was recorded a few times. The chain is built from TRBV7-2 and TRBJ2-7, with 12 nucleotides matching TRBD2. The CDR3 is made up of 20 amino acids. Trimming removed 4 bases from V and 2 bases from J; junction bases left unmatched: 18. The germline CDR1 and CDR2 sequences are SGHTA and FQGNSA. The CDR3 DNA reads TGTGCCAGCAGCTCACAGGGACTAGCGGGCCCCAACCCGGGCGCCTACGAGCAGTACTTC. Amino acid sequence: CASSSQGLAGPNPGAYEQYF. The whole variable domain, remainder taken from reference TRBV7-2 and TRBJ2-7, is GAGVSQSPSNKVTEKGKDVELRCDPISGHTALYWYRQSLGQGLEFLIYFQGNSAPDKSGLPSDRFSAERTGGSVSTLTIQRTQQEDSAVYLCASSSQGLAGPNPGAYEQYFGPGTRLTVT.

The sample holds many counts of this clonotype. This chain joins TRBV19 and TRBJ2-5; 12 bases map to TRBD2. CDR3 length: 17 amino acids. Germline CDR1 and CDR2: LNHDA and SQIVND (reference sequence). With V trimmed by 2 bases and J by 3 bases, 7 bases remained unmatched. CDR3 residues: CASSILAGGATKETQYF. The DNA of the CDR3 is TGTGCCAGTAGTATACTAGCGGGAGGGGCAACAAAAGAGACCCAGTACTTC.

This chain links TRBV29-1 with TRBJ1-2, with D tentatively TRBD1 (5 bases). V was shortened by 2 bases and J by 8 bases, with 18 bases between the two germline ends. Germline V gene data show CDR1 as SQVTM and CDR2 as ANQGSEA. CDR3 length: 14 residues. CDR3 sequence (DNA): TGCAGCGTTGAAAAGAGGGGCTTACAGCGGGGCTACACCTTC. This gives the protein CSVEKRGLQRGYTF.

Many counts were recorded for this clonotype. Here the CDR3 reads CATSDSARGSNQPQHF. The CDR3 bases are TGTGCCACCAGTGATTCGGCCCGAGGGAGCAATCAGCCCCAGCATTTT. The chain links TRBV24-1 to TRBJ1-5, with no clear D. V shed 2 bases and J shed 1 base, with 11 bases lying between them. Germline CDR1 is KGHDR and CDR2 is SFDVKD. This CDR3 is 16 amino acids long.

A word on this clonotype: A much more abundant neighbour one base away suggests this may be a read error. The chain employs TRBV20-1 and TRBJ1-5; D may be TRBD1 (5 bases). The germline CDR1 and CDR2 sequences are DFQATT and SNEGSKA (reference sequence). The CDR3 runs to 16 residues. The CDR3 loop is CSARDSGPYSNQPHHF. In nucleotides, the CDR3 is TGCAGTGCTAGAGATTCGGGACCATATAGCAATCAGCCCCATCATTTT.

This clonotype was detected ten times or more. V and J are TRBV20-1 and TRBJ2-7, with TRBD1 identical over 7 bases. CDR3 length equals 13 residues. Trimming removed 8 bases from V and 0 bases from J; junction bases left unmatched: 7. Germline CDR1 reads DFQATT; CDR2 reads SNEGSKA (reference sequence). The DNA for the CDR3 is TGCAGTATCCAGGGACAGCGCTCCTACGAGCAGTACTTC. The encoded protein is CSIQGQRSYEQYF.

Regarding this clonotype: The germline gene is not matched at one end of the junction; a read error may be the cause. This chain connects TRBV7-9 to TRBJ2-2, with 9 bases fitting TRBD2. The CDR3 totals 14 residues. In germline, CDR1 is SEHNR, CDR2 FQNEAQ (reference sequence). CDR3 sequence reads: CASSLEREVGELFF. The CDR3 bases are TGTGCCAGCAGTTTAGAGCGGGAGGTCGGAGAGCTGTTTTTT.

This rearrangement joins TRBV9 to TRBJ2-5; tentatively, D is TRBD2 (5 bases). The CDR3 covers 14 residues. Germline V lookup: CDR1 SGDLS, CDR2 YYNGEE. V was pared by 0 bases and J by 4 bases, with 10 bases between. Here the CDR3 DNA reads TGTGCCAGCAGCGTAGATCCCGGGGTAGAGACCCAGTACTTC. Protein sequence: CASSVDPGVETQYF. Full variable domain (missing parts from reference TRBV9 and TRBJ2-5): DSGVTQTPKHLITATGQRVTLRCSPRSGDLSVYWYQQSLDQGLQFLIQYYNGEERAKGNILERFSAQQFPDLHSELNLSSLELGDSALYFCASSVDPGVETQYFGPGTRLLVL.

The genes are TRBV10-3 and TRBJ1-1; weak D call: TRBD1 (5 bases). The germline CDR1 and CDR2 sequences are ENHRY and SYGVKD. The CDR3 extends over 12 amino acids. With 9 bases removed from V and 2 bases from J, the gap between germline ends came to 10 bases. CDR3 protein: CAIADRNTEAFF. The CDR3 DNA reads as TGTGCCATAGCCGACAGAAACACTGAAGCTTTCTTT.

The rearrangement joins TRBV19 to TRBJ2-1; 10 positions match TRBD2. CDR3 size: 14 residues. Trimming cost V 6 bases and J 4 bases; bases outside gene matches: 3. Germline V gene lookup returns CDR1 LNHDA and CDR2 SQIVND (reference sequence). CDR3 coding DNA: TGTGCCAGTAGCGGACTAGCGGCATACAATGAGCAGTTCTTC. This encodes CASSGLAAYNEQFF.

This clonotype turned up a few times. The chain carries TRBV20-1 and TRBJ2-7; D tentatively reads TRBD1 or TRBD2 (5 bases each). V dropped 1 base and J dropped 3 bases, with 13 bases sitting between them. The germline V gene encodes CDR1 DFQATT and CDR2 SNEGSKA (reference sequence). CDR3 length: 14 residues. The CDR3 nucleotides are TGCAGTGCTAGAGGGGGACGAGAATTCTACGAGCAGTACTTC. Translating gives CSARGGREFYEQYF.

On this clonotype: The CDR3 carries no conserved terminal phenylalanine or tryptophan, so it likely arises from a read error. No DNA is shown, since the ends of the CDR3 on it are uncertain; the CDR3 is the one TCRdb lists. The chain links TRBV6-2 or TRBV6-3 to TRBJ2-5; the DNA was not compared with TRBD1, the D call given in the table. Germline V CDR1 and CDR2: MNHEY, SVGEGT. The CDR3 adds up to 14 amino acids, both ends counted. The CDR3 reads CASSESLYGYTFGS.

V gene TRBV19 combines with J gene TRBJ1-1; weak D call: TRBD1 (5 bases). The CDR3 runs 13 residues. Between the trimmed V and J ends, which lost 9 bases and 5 bases, there was a span of 16 bases. The germline V gene has CDR1 LNHDA and CDR2 SQIVND (reference sequence). This chain's CDR3 is CASRGVGGTEAFF. In DNA form, the CDR3 reads TGTGCCAGCCGAGGTGTTGGGGGGACTGAAGCTTTCTTT.

The V and J genes are TRBV7-2 and TRBJ2-5; 10 positions agree with TRBD1. Trimming cost V 3 bases and J 6 bases; bases outside gene matches: 7. Germline values: CDR1 SGHTA, CDR2 FQGNSA. This CDR3 region has 15 residues. DNA of the CDR3: TGTGCCAGCAGCTTCGTCGGGACAGGGGCGAAGACCCAGTACTTC. Its translation: CASSFVGTGAKTQYF.